The 13 T cell receptor beta chains reported below all come from one sample, sequenced in a study of cytomegalovirus exposure and HLA in healthy donors. This PCR relied on a set of 60 Vbeta primers and 13 Jbeta primers. TCRdb keeps only in-frame clones here, not all; method: immunoSEQ multiplex PCR. The profile shows under 110,000 clones, 65% to 80% of them singletons. Sequences were obtained from PBMCs. These receptors were collected from a woman aged 40-49 years in good health and CMV-seronegative.

This chain links TRBV2 with TRBJ2-5, with 7 bases aligning to TRBD2. V dropped 6 bases and J dropped 3; count of bases not matched to a gene: 10. Per the germline V gene, CDR1 is SNHLY and CDR2 is FYNNEI. CDR3 length: 15 amino acids. CDR3 coding DNA: TGTGCCAGCAGCGCCGGGGGGACGGTTAAAGAGACCCAGTACTTC. Residues: CASSAGGTVKETQYF.

The chain links TRBV21-1 to TRBJ2-3; the D call in the table, TRBD2, was not verified against the DNA. TRBV21-1 has pseudogene status. The length of the CDR3 is 20 residues. The CDR3 region has the DNA TGTGCCAGCAGCTTCCGGGGGGGGACATACACTTCAACTCTCACAGATACGCAGTATTTT. Its translation is CASSFRGGTYTSTLTDTQYF.

The chain has TRBV10-3 and TRBJ2-7; 8 positions agree with TRBD1. Germline V lookup: CDR1 ENHRY, CDR2 SYGVKD. The CDR3 sequence is 12 residues long. V was clipped by 7 bases and J by 5 bases; unmatched bases: 4. CDR3 protein: CAITPTGDEQYF. In DNA form, the CDR3 reads TGTGCCATCACCCCGACAGGGGACGAGCAGTACTTC.

The chain employs TRBV29-1 and TRBJ2-3; 11 bases are shared with TRBD2. V was pared by 0 bases and J by 10 bases, with 6 bases of the junction left unmatched. Germline CDR1 reads SQVTM; CDR2 reads ANQGSEA. The CDR3 sequence is 14 residues long. In DNA, the CDR3 is TGCAGCGTTGAAGAGACTAGCGGGGTCAATTCGCAGTATTTT. It specifies CSVEETSGVNSQYF.

The genes are TRBV9 and TRBJ1-6; D not certain. Trimming took 1 base from V and 8 from J, leaving 13 bases between them. CDR1 and CDR2 (germline): SGDLS, YYNGEE. This CDR3 has 15 amino acids. The CDR3 DNA sequence: TGTGCCAGCAGCGTACGGGAGGGCTTATATTCACCCCTCCACTTT. This sequence encodes CASSVREGLYSPLHF.

V is TRBV6-5 and J is TRBJ2-1; D may be TRBD2 (5 bases). The CDR3 has 12 residues. CDR1 and CDR2 (germline): MNHEY, SVGAGI. V lost 5 bases, J lost 6 bases, and 8 bases lay in between. The CDR3 is CASSSGSNEQFF. The CDR3 DNA reads TGTGCCAGCAGTAGCGGAAGCAATGAGCAGTTCTTC.

V is TRBV13 and J is TRBJ1-2; 7 positions match TRBD1. The J segment lost 4 bases and the V segment lost 5 bases, leaving 10 bases of the junction unmatched. The V gene's germline CDR1 is PRHDT and CDR2 FYEKMQ (reference sequence). The CDR3 totals 15 residues. For the CDR3, the DNA is TGTGCCAGCAGCCTCGACAGGGAAGGGCTCTATGGCTACACCTTC. Translated: CASSLDREGLYGYTF. Filled out from reference TRBV13 and TRBJ1-2, the complete variable domain reads AAGVIQSPRHLIKEKRETATLKCYPIPRHDTVYWYQQGPGQDPQFLISFYEKMQSDKGSIPDRFSAQQFSDYHSELNMSSLELGDSALYFCASSLDREGLYGYTFGSGTRLTVV.

On this clone itself: A read error may produce the germline difference seen at one junction end. CDR3 sequence: CSSILDSSYNEQFF. The CDR3 DNA is TGTTCCAGCATATTGGACAGCTCCTACAATGAGCAGTTCTTC. The chain employs TRBV7-9 and TRBJ2-1; D perhaps matches TRBD1 (6 bases). Germline V gene data show CDR1 as SEHNR and CDR2 as FQNEAQ (reference sequence). This CDR3 is 14 amino acids long.

This chain uses TRBV11-2 with TRBJ2-7; no definite D call. The CDR3 is 12 amino acids. V was pared by 1 base and J by 9 bases, with 10 bases between. Germline V gene data show CDR1 as SGHAT and CDR2 as FQNNGV. The CDR3: CASSLVPLLQYF. Written as DNA, the CDR3 is TGTGCCAGCAGCTTAGTCCCTCTCCTGCAGTACTTC. The full variable domain, in which reference TRBV11-2 and TRBJ2-7 provide the parts outside the CDR3, is EAGVAQSPRYKIIEKRQSVAFWCNPISGHATLYWYQQILGQGPKLLIQFQNNGVVDDSQLPKDRFSAERLKGVDSTLKIQPAKLEDSAVYLCASSLVPLLQYFGPGTRLTVT.

This clone appeared a single time. The chain couples TRBV7-6 to TRBJ2-1; TRBD2 is a possible D gene (6 bases). V was cut by 0 bases and J by 0 bases, with 18 bases left in between. Germline values: CDR1 SGHVS, CDR2 FNYEAQ. This CDR3 region has 19 residues. The CDR3 sequence is CASSLALAGTPSSYNEQFF. CDR3 coding DNA: TGTGCCAGCAGCTTAGCGTTGGCGGGGACGCCTAGCTCCTACAATGAGCAGTTCTTC. Complete variable domain (other parts from reference TRBV7-6 and TRBJ2-1): GAGVSQSPRYKVTKRGQDVALRCDPISGHVSLYWYRQALGQGPEFLTYFNYEAQQDKSGLPNDRFSAERPEGSISTLTIQRTEQRDSAMYRCASSLALAGTPSSYNEQFFGPGTRLTVL.

This clone appeared a single time. This chain joins TRBV25-1 and TRBJ2-2, with D possibly matching TRBD1 (5 bases). From germline, CDR1 is MGHDK and CDR2 SYGVNS. This CDR3 has 15 amino acids. Trimming cost V 6 bases and J 2 bases, with 13 bases left between them. The CDR3 here is CASSFTTANTGELFF. Here the CDR3 DNA reads TGTGCCAGCAGCTTTACGACAGCTAACACCGGGGAGCTGTTTTTT. The full variable domain, rest sourced from reference TRBV25-1 and TRBJ2-2, is EADIYQTPRYLVIGTGKKITLECSQTMGHDKMYWYQQDPGMELHLIHYSYGVNSTEKGDLSSESTVSRIRTEHFPLTLESARPSHTSQYLCASSFTTANTGELFFGEGSRLTVL.

This clone was seen only once. The chain uses TRBV18 and TRBJ1-4, with D tentatively TRBD1 (6 bases). Germline-derived CDR1 and CDR2 are KGHSH and LQKENI. Deletions cut 3 bases from V and 0 bases from J, with 14 bases between. The CDR3 has 17 residues. The CDR3 spells CASSPKSTGPTNEKLFF. Written as DNA, the CDR3 is TGTGCCAGCTCACCTAAAAGTACAGGGCCAACTAATGAAAAACTGTTTTTT.

The V and J genes are TRBV7-2 and TRBJ2-7, with TRBD1 matching 8 bases. Losses at the gene ends were 3 bases for V and 0 bases for J; bases not matched to a gene: 4. CDR1 SGHTA and CDR2 FQGNSA come from the germline V gene. The CDR3 has 15 residues. The CDR3 here is CASSFTGGYSYEQYF. CDR3 nucleotide sequence: TGTGCCAGCAGCTTTACAGGGGGATACTCCTACGAGCAGTACTTC.